The 28 T cell receptor beta chains in this list originate from one sample, sequenced in a study of T cell repertoires in cytomegalovirus infection. TCRdb analysed the reads with MiXCR anew, one entry per CDR3 protein. The sample shows 100,000 or so distinct CDR3 sequences, 35% to 50% of them seen only once. Which antigens these TCRs recognize remains unknown. Sequencing used CD8+ T cells from cultured PBMCs, obtained from culture after CMV antigen stimulation. The receptors shown here come from a human donor in good health (CMV status not recorded). Some clones in this sample may be carry-over from other donors' samples.

This clonotype was recorded a few times. The chain links TRBV29-1 to TRBJ2-3; D is perhaps TRBD1 or TRBD2 (5 bases each). CDR1 and CDR2 from the germline V gene are SQVTM and ANQGSEA. This CDR3 spans 12 amino acids. V lost 3 bases to trimming and J lost 3 bases, with 7 bases between them. This CDR3 reads CSVEGVTDTQYF. DNA of the CDR3: TGCAGCGTTGAGGGGGTAACAGATACGCAGTATTTT.

The J gene is TRBJ1-1, the V gene TRBV4-1; D unclear. Germline V gene lookup returns CDR1 MGHRA and CDR2 YSYEKL. There are 15 residues in the CDR3. The ends were cut back, 3 bases at V and 1 base at J, with 12 bases in the middle. The CDR3 sequence is CASSHLSGPNTEAFF. DNA of the CDR3: TGCGCCAGCAGCCACCTCTCCGGGCCGAACACTGAAGCTTTCTTT.

Ten or more counts support this clonotype. This sequence joins TRBV6-1 and TRBJ2-1; 9 nucleotides agree with TRBD1. This CDR3 has 14 residues. Per the germline V gene, CDR1 is MNHNS and CDR2 is SASEGT. The V gene end was trimmed by 4 bases and the J gene end by 6 bases; junction bases not matched to a gene: 4. The CDR3, as DNA: TGTGCCAGCAGTGTTGACAGGGGGTCCAATGAGCAGTTCTTC. This encodes CASSVDRGSNEQFF.

The chain employs TRBV9 and TRBJ2-3; D unresolved. The CDR3 runs to 15 residues. The V gene's germline CDR1 is SGDLS and CDR2 YYNGEE. The V and J ends lost 8 bases and 8 bases respectively, with 24 bases between them. CDR3 nucleotides: TGTGCCAGTGAACCCCCACAGTCCCCCCGGGCTACGCAGTATTTT. Translation gives CASEPPQSPRATQYF.

V is TRBV28 and J is TRBJ1-5; 7 bases agree with TRBD1. Trimming cost V 6 bases and J 6 bases; bases outside gene matches: 14. The CDR3 contains 16 residues. Germline V gives CDR1 MDHEN, CDR2 SYDVKM. DNA of the CDR3: TGTGCCAGCAGGTCCAACAGGGGAGGGGGGGGTCAGCCCCAGCATTTT. Translating gives CASRSNRGGGGQPQHF.

The V gene is TRBV7-8, the J gene TRBJ2-1; a possible D gene is TRBD2 (5 bases). Germline CDR1 is SGHVS and CDR2 is FQNEAQ. The V gene lost 3 bases and the J gene lost 2 bases, with 14 bases spanning the gap. This CDR3 has 16 amino acids. The CDR3 nucleotides read TGTGCCAGCAGCTTCATTCGGGGAGAGGCCTACAATGAGCAGTTCTTC. Translation gives CASSFIRGEAYNEQFF.

This clonotype has just one count. This chain joins TRBV2 and TRBJ2-5; TRBD2 aligns across 12 bases. With V trimmed by 7 bases and J by 4 bases, 7 bases remained unmatched. Germline V CDR1 and CDR2: SNHLY, FYNNEI. This CDR3 is built from 15 residues. The DNA of the CDR3 is TGTGCCAGCACCAAGACTAGCGGGGGCACAGAGACCCAGTACTTC. This sequence encodes CASTKTSGGTETQYF.

This clonotype was counted at least ten times. V and J are TRBV7-2 and TRBJ1-5; D unclear. Germline CDR1 is SGHTA and CDR2 is FQGNSA. Trimming removed 1 base from V and 2 bases from J, with 6 bases in between. CDR3 length equals 14 residues. The CDR3 nucleotides read TGTGCCAGCAGCTTAGACCTCCGCAATCAGCCCCAGCATTTT. Protein: CASSLDLRNQPQHF.

The chain uses TRBV7-2 and TRBJ2-1; 7 positions match TRBD2. CDR3 length: 13 residues. The junction had 4 bases not matched to a gene; V was cut back by 5 bases and J by 6 bases. Germline CDR1 reads SGHTA; CDR2 reads FQGNSA. The CDR3 here is CASSPRTSNEQFF. In nucleotides, the CDR3 is TGTGCCAGCAGCCCCCGGACTAGCAATGAGCAGTTCTTC.

The CDR3 DNA sequence: TGTGCCAGCAGCTCCCCACGGGGGGAGGTAGAGACCCAGTACTTC. Residues: CASSSPRGEVETQYF. The chain uses TRBV11-2 and TRBJ2-5; 7 bases line up with TRBD2. In germline, CDR1 is SGHAT, CDR2 FQNNGV. This CDR3 is 15 amino acids long. J was trimmed by 4 bases and V by 4 bases; bases with no gene match: 9.

This clonotype was counted at least ten times. The rearrangement joins TRBV19 to TRBJ2-2; D may be TRBD2 (7 bases). Between the trimmed V and J ends, which lost 0 bases and 7 bases, there was a span of 12 bases. The CDR3 covers 15 residues. The germline gives CDR1 LNHDA, CDR2 SQIVND (reference sequence). The CDR3 region is CASSIEEGGIGELFF. The DNA of the CDR3 is TGTGCCAGTAGTATAGAAGAGGGGGGGATCGGGGAGCTGTTTTTT.

This chain links TRBV5-6 with TRBJ1-1; D perhaps matches TRBD1 (5 bases). The CDR3 is 14 residues long. The V gene lost 3 bases and the J gene lost 1 base, with 10 bases spanning the gap. CDR1 SGHDT and CDR2 YYEEEE come from the germline V gene. CDR3 sequence (DNA): TGTGCCAGCAGCTATACGACAGAGAACACTGAAGCTTTCTTT. It yields the protein CASSYTTENTEAFF.

The chain couples TRBV19 to TRBJ1-1, with a tentative D call TRBD1 (5 bases). The CDR3 covers 14 residues. Trimming removed 7 bases at V and 4 bases at J, with 16 bases between. The germline V gene has CDR1 LNHDA and CDR2 SQIVND (reference sequence). The CDR3 sequence is CASTKSWGTTEAFF. The DNA for the CDR3 is TGTGCCAGTACCAAATCCTGGGGCACCACTGAAGCTTTCTTT.

In its sample, this clonotype was seen a few times. The chain links TRBV4-1 to TRBJ2-7; TRBD2 aligns across 8 bases. J was trimmed by 1 base and V by 4 bases; bases with no gene match: 3. This CDR3 spans 14 amino acids. The germline CDR1 and CDR2 sequences are MGHRA and YSYEKL. In DNA, the CDR3 is TGCGCCAGCAGCCCAAGACTAGCGTCCTACGAGCAGTACTTC. It is translated as CASSPRLASYEQYF.

V and J are TRBV7-9 and TRBJ1-1; possibly TRBD1 for D (6 bases). There are 12 residues in the CDR3. CDR1 is SEHNR and CDR2 is FQNEAQ in the germline V gene (reference sequence). V lost 3 bases and J lost 5, with 7 bases in between. CDR3 region: CASSFGQTEAFF. In DNA, the CDR3 is TGTGCCAGCAGCTTCGGACAGACTGAAGCTTTCTTT. The complete variable domain, with remaining parts taken from reference TRBV7-9 and TRBJ1-1, reads DTGVSQNPRHKITKRGQNVTFRCDPISEHNRLYWYRQTLGQGPEFLTYFQNEAQLEKSRLLSDRFSAERPKGSFSTLEIQRTEQGDSAMYLCASSFGQTEAFFGQGTRLTVV.

The rearrangement joins TRBV7-9 to TRBJ2-1; TRBD1 aligns across 8 bases. Germline loops: CDR1 SEHNR, CDR2 FQNEAQ (reference sequence). This CDR3 contains 16 residues. V trimming: 5 bases; J trimming: 0 bases; junction bases outside the gene matches: 6. This CDR3 reads CASSPGQGSSYNEQFF. In DNA, the CDR3 is TGTGCCAGCAGCCCTGGACAGGGAAGCTCCTACAATGAGCAGTTCTTC.

This clonotype has just a few counts. The rearrangement uses TRBV27 and TRBJ1-2; D not resolved. V lost 5 bases to trimming and J lost 8 bases, with 18 bases between them. Germline V lookup: CDR1 MNHEY, CDR2 SMNVEV (reference sequence). The CDR3 contains 14 residues. CDR3 bases: TGTGCCAGCAGTACCTCCGGCAGCGAGAAGGGCTACACCTTC. Encoded protein: CASSTSGSEKGYTF.

The chain employs TRBV19 and TRBJ2-3, with 8 bases aligning to TRBD2. With 5 bases clipped from V and 0 bases from J, the junction kept 16 bases outside the gene matches. The CDR3 has 19 residues. Germline loops: CDR1 LNHDA, CDR2 SQIVND (reference sequence). The CDR3 sequence: CASSLRLAGYTLSTDTQYF. The CDR3, as DNA: TGTGCCAGTAGTCTCCGATTAGCGGGGTATACACTAAGCACAGATACGCAGTATTTT.

This clonotype was seen a few times. The rearrangement links TRBV7-2 to TRBJ2-5; 9 bases line up with TRBD2. Germline loops: CDR1 SGHTA, CDR2 FQGNSA. Trimming at V came to 5 bases and at J to 5 bases, leaving 6 bases not matched to a gene. The length of the CDR3 is 14 residues. This CDR3 is CASSQGLAVETQYF. In DNA form, the CDR3 reads TGTGCCAGCAGCCAGGGACTAGCAGTGGAGACCCAGTACTTC.

The chain is built from TRBV12-3 or TRBV12-4 and TRBJ1-1, with TRBD1 identical over 9 bases. The CDR3 covers 12 residues. With 7 bases clipped from V and 8 bases from J, the junction kept 5 bases outside the gene matches. CDR3 sequence reads: CASTGTGLEAFF. The CDR3 DNA reads TGTGCCAGCACCGGGACAGGGCTAGAAGCTTTCTTT.

The chain has TRBV25-1 and TRBJ2-3; the D call may be TRBD1 or TRBD2 (5 bases each). From germline, CDR1 is MGHDK and CDR2 SYGVNS. V was pared by 3 bases and J by 1 base, with 8 bases between. The CDR3 has 14 amino acids. The CDR3 sequence is CASSERDGTDTQYF. Written as DNA, the CDR3 is TGTGCCAGCAGTGAGAGGGACGGCACAGATACGCAGTATTTT.

This clonotype has just a few counts. V and J are TRBV11-2 and TRBJ2-7, with TRBD1 identical over 8 bases. Germline-derived CDR1 and CDR2 are SGHAT and FQNNGV. Trimming took 1 base from V and 5 from J; bases not matched to a gene: 7. The CDR3 extends over 15 amino acids. CDR3 coding DNA: TGTGCCAGCAGCTTAGGACAGGGGTCTGTAAACGAGCAGTACTTC. Its translation is CASSLGQGSVNEQYF.

The J gene is TRBJ2-7, the V gene TRBV7-2; D may be TRBD1 (6 bases). The ends were cut back, 1 base at V and 4 bases at J, with 17 bases in the middle. The CDR3 consists of 16 residues. Germline V CDR1 and CDR2: SGHTA, FQGNSA. CDR3 in DNA: TGTGCCAGCAGCTTAGTGCCGGGACAAGGGGGATACGAGCAGTACTTC. This encodes CASSLVPGQGGYEQYF. Combining the CDR3 with reference TRBV7-2 and TRBJ2-7 gives the whole variable domain GAGVSQSPSNKVTEKGKDVELRCDPISGHTALYWYRQSLGQGLEFLIYFQGNSAPDKSGLPSDRFSAERTGGSVSTLTIQRTQQEDSAVYLCASSLVPGQGGYEQYFGPGTRLTVT.

This clonotype has just a few counts. The chain is built from TRBV12-3 or TRBV12-4 and TRBJ2-1, with TRBD2 matching over 14 bases. This CDR3 has 17 residues. V lost 5 bases and J lost 5; bases outside the gene matches: 8. The CDR3 region is CASSALPGLAGDNEQFF. The CDR3 nucleotides read TGTGCCAGCAGTGCTCTTCCGGGACTAGCGGGAGACAATGAGCAGTTCTTC.

The chain links TRBV20-1 to TRBJ1-5; a weak D match, TRBD1 (5 bases). Per the germline V gene, CDR1 is DFQATT and CDR2 is SNEGSKA (reference sequence). Trimming cost V 3 bases and J 7 bases, with 13 bases left between them. This CDR3 is built from 13 residues. The CDR3 nucleotides read TGCAGTGCTAGTGGGGCCCGTCGACAGCCCCAGCATTTT. This encodes CSASGARRQPQHF.

The chain combines TRBV15 with TRBJ2-7, with D possibly matching TRBD2 (6 bases). Germline-derived CDR1 and CDR2 are LNHNV and YYDKDF (reference sequence). The CDR3 is 15 amino acids. Trimming took 2 bases from V and 2 from J, leaving 13 bases between them. The DNA of the CDR3 is TGTGCCACCAGCAGATCTTCCGGAGGGCCCTACGAGCAGTACTTC. It yields the protein CATSRSSGGPYEQYF.

The J gene is TRBJ2-5, the V gene TRBV6-5; no firm D call. Looked up from germline, CDR1 is MNHEY and CDR2 is SVGAGI. V was pared by 6 bases and J by 0 bases, with 8 bases between. The CDR3 is 13 amino acids. In nucleotides, the CDR3 is TGTGCCAGCAGACAGATGTACCAAGAGACCCAGTACTTC. Its translation is CASRQMYQETQYF.

The V and J genes are TRBV20-1 and TRBJ2-2; 9 bases match TRBD2. In germline, CDR1 is DFQATT, CDR2 SNEGSKA (reference sequence). After removal of 3 bases from V and 2 bases from J, the junction contained 4 bases not matched to a gene. The CDR3 contains 15 residues. This CDR3 is CSARVAGDNTGELFF. CDR3 in DNA: TGCAGTGCTAGGGTAGCGGGGGACAACACCGGGGAGCTGTTTTTT.